This T cell receptor beta chain appears in the sequencing data of a study of cytomegalovirus exposure and HLA in healthy donors. Germline CDR1 and CDR2: SGHRS and YFSETQ. The CDR3 totals 14 residues. Between the trimmed V and J ends, which lost 0 bases and 3 bases, there was a span of 8 bases. Use of 60 Vbeta and 13 Jbeta primers characterized the PCR. The assay was immunoSEQ multiplex PCR, and TCRdb's table has in-frame clones only and misses some. This table has under 200,000 clones, 68% appearing once. This TCR derives from a man aged 45-60 years in good health and CMV-seronegative. Sample: PBMCs. The chain uses TRBV5-1 and TRBJ2-3; a possible D gene is TRBD2 (5 bases). The CDR3 DNA sequence: TGCGCCAGCAGCTTGGCACTAGTAACAGATACGCAGTATTTT. Its translation is CASSLALVTDTQYF.